This T cell receptor (beta chain) is drawn from a study of naive CD8 T cells in extremely preterm neonates. Study-wide findings and caveats: Preterm CDR3s were shorter than older groups', with fewer N additions and less trimming. Preterm neonates had significantly lower iChao1 richness than other age groups. Term neonates 0.35% to 0.5%, young children approximately 0.03%, adults 0.01%; preterm neonates shared 2.5% to 3%.

This clone was counted only a few times. Its specificity is unknown. Other DNA sequences in the sample encode the same CDR3. Extremely preterm deliveries at about 22-27 weeks of gestation provided the preterm samples. Excluded: fetal demise, active maternal HSV, known maternal HIV. Trimming took 2 bases from V and 4 from J, leaving 6 bases between them. The CDR3 is 11 amino acids. The germline V gene has CDR1 DFQATT and CDR2 SNEGSKA (reference sequence). TCRdb's table, derived via immunoSEQ multiplex PCR, lists solely in-frame clones and lacks some. The data contain 20,000 or so clones, 70% to 90% of them singletons.

J is TRBJ2-7 and V is TRBV20-1; TRBD1 might be the D (6 bases). The sequence was obtained from a boy who was born preterm. The sample taken for sequencing was naive CD8+ T cells from cord blood. The CDR3 loop reads CSARQGYEQYF. CDR3 in DNA: TGCAGTGCTAGACAGGGGTACGAGCAGTACTTC.